This TCR beta chain was sequenced for a study of T cell repertoires in cytomegalovirus infection. Overall study findings and caveats: HLA-C-restricted, CMV-specific TCR beta clonotypes were dominant ex vivo.

TCRdb fed the reads into MiXCR, producing one record per CDR3 protein. The sample shows roughly 300,000 distinct CDR3 sequences, more than 9% of them seen only once. On this clonotype itself: Antigen: not known.

CDR3 length: 17 residues. Trimming took 4 bases from V and 1 from J, leaving 17 bases between them. Germline CDR1 reads MNHEY; CDR2 reads SVGEGT. Sequencing was carried out using PBMCs. The receptor was derived from a human donor in good health (CMV status not recorded). Some clones in this sample may be carry-over from other donors' samples. The rearrangement links TRBV6-2 or TRBV6-3 to TRBJ2-1; D unresolved. For the CDR3, the DNA is TGTGCCAGCAGTTTTCCCCTGGGCGAAGGATCCTACAATGAGCAGTTCTTC. Amino acids: CASSFPLGEGSYNEQFF.